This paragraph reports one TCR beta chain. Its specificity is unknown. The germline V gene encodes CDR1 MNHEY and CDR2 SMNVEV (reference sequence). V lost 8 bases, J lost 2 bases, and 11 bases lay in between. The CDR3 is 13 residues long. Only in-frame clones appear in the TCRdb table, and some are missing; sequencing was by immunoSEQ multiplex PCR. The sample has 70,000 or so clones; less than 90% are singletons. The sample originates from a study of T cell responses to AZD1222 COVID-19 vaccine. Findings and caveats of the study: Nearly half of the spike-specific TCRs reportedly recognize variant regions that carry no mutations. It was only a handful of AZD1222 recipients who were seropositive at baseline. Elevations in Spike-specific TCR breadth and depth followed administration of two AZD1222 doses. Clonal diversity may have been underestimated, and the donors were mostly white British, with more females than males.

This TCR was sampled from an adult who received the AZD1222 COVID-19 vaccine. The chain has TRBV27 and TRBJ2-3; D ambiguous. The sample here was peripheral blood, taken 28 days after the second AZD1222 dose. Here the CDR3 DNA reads TGTGCCAGCGGTCAGTATCTCACAGATACGCAGTATTTT. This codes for CASGQYLTDTQYF.